Listed below are T cell receptor beta chains from one sample, sequenced in a study of T cell clones after liver transplantation. The method was immunoSEQ multiplex PCR; TCRdb's version includes in-frame clones alone and lacks a portion of them. The sample has 40,000 to 55,000 clones, 70% to 75% seen once. The source material was CD4+ T cells from blood, sampled approximately 52 months after liver transplant. These receptors all come from a human patient who received a liver transplant. A subset of T cells may come from the graft donor. The CDR3 runs from the conserved cysteine through the conserved F or W. A D gene is named only where the DNA matches it firmly. Clone sizes are given selectively: once, few, many, or a class where the clone is expanded.

d_call | clone_size | j_call | v_call | cdr3_nt | cdr3_aa
- | - | TRBJ2-3 | TRBV6-5 | TGTGCCAGCAGGCCCGGTATTCTGAGTTTCCATCCGTATTTT | CASRPGILSFHPYF
TRBD2 | - | TRBJ2-3 | TRBV11-2 | TGTGCCAGCAGCACCAAGGGCGGGAGGGGAGATACGCAGTATTTT | CASSTKGGRGDTQYF
- | - | TRBJ2-5 | TRBV11-2 | TGTGCCAGCAGCTTAGACCCCTCGGCCGTCCAAGAGACCCAGTACTTC | CASSLDPSAVQETQYF
- | - | TRBJ2-7 | TRBV9 | TGTGCCAGCAGCGTAGGAATGAGAGACCAGCAGCAGTACTTC | CASSVGMRDQQQYF
- | few | TRBJ2-5 | TRBV18 | TGTGCCAGCTCACCACGGAGGGACAGTCAAGAGACCCAGTACTTC | CASSPRRDSQETQYF
- | - | TRBJ2-7 | TRBV28 | TGTGCCAGCAACCGCTTAAGGGGCGCCTACGAGCAGTACTTC | CASNRLRGAYEQYF
- | - | TRBJ1-6 | TRBV11-2 | TGTGCCAGCAGCTTACGGGTCAGGGATTCACCCCTCCACTTT | CASSLRVRDSPLHF
TRBD1 | - | TRBJ2-3 | TRBV30 | TGTGCCTACTGGGACAGGGCAAAAGATACGCAGTATTTT | CAYWDRAKDTQYF
- | - | TRBJ2-5 | TRBV23-1 | TGCGCCAGCAGTCAACCGACCAGGACAGACCAAGAGACCCAGTACTTC | CASSQPTRTDQETQYF
- | - | TRBJ2-5 | TRBV20-1 | TGCAGTGCTAGAGGTCTGGAGACCCAGTACTTC | CSARGLETQYF
- | - | TRBJ1-1 | TRBV27 | TGTGCCAGCAGTTTATCGAGGGTCGCAGAAACTGAAGCTTTCTTT | CASSLSRVAETEAFF
- | - | TRBJ1-4 | TRBV28 | TGTGCCAGCAGTCCCGGATTCCGGGACTCCAATGAAAAACTGTTTTTT | CASSPGFRDSNEKLFF
- | - | TRBJ1-4 | TRBV20-1 | TGCAGTGCGCCCTACAGGGAGAAACTGTTTTTT | CSAPYREKLFF
TRBD1 | - | TRBJ2-7 | TRBV5-4 | TGTGCCAGCAGCTTGGAAGGGGGCGGCTACGAGCAGTACTTC | CASSLEGGGYEQYF
- | - | TRBJ2-3 | TRBV2 | TGTGCCAGCATGACGGACTTAGCTAGCACAGATACGCAGTATTTT | CASMTDLASTDTQYF
TRBD2 | - | TRBJ2-5 | TRBV7-2 | TGTGCCAGCAGCTTAGCGTCGAGCGGGGGCGAAGAGACCCAGTACTTC | CASSLASSGGEETQYF
- | few | TRBJ1-6 | TRBV27 | TGTGCCAGCAGTTTATGGGCCCCGAAAAATTCACCCCTCCACTTT | CASSLWAPKNSPLHF
TRBD1 | - | TRBJ2-7 | TRBV29-1 | TGCAGCGTTGATGGGACAGGACTCTACGAGCAGTACTTC | CSVDGTGLYEQYF
TRBD1 | - | TRBJ2-7 | TRBV30 | TGTGCCTGGAAAGGGACAGGTAGCTCCTACGAGCAGTACTTC | CAWKGTGSSYEQYF
TRBD1 | - | TRBJ1-3 | TRBV5-1 | TGCGCCAGCAGCTGGGGCTCAGGGGGCGGCGGAAACACCATATATTTT | CASSWGSGGGGNTIYF
- | few | TRBJ2-5 | TRBV9 | TGTGCCAGCAGCCCTCGGGCAGACCAAGAGACCCAGTACTTC | CASSPRADQETQYF
- | few | TRBJ1-1 | TRBV29-1 | TGCAGCGTCTGGGACTCCTTATTTACTGAAGCTTTCTTT | CSVWDSLFTEAFF
- | - | TRBJ1-4 | TRBV20-1 | TGCAGTTCGGGTAATAATGAAAAACTGTTTTTT | CSSGNNEKLFF
TRBD1 | - | TRBJ2-2 | TRBV6-1 | TGTGCCAGCTACCGGGACAGAAGCAACGGGGAGCTGTTTTTT | CASYRDRSNGELFF
TRBD1 | - | TRBJ1-5 | TRBV4-2 | TGTGCCAGCAGCCAAGCCACACAGGGGCGGATAACGCAGCCCCAGCATTTT | CASSQATQGRITQPQHF
- | - | TRBJ1-5 | TRBV28 | TGTGCCAGCAGTTTAAAACGGCGGCCCCAGCATTTT | CASSLKRRPQHF
- | - | TRBJ1-6 | TRBV5-4 | TGTGCCAGCAGCTTGATAGCAGATGGATCACCCCTCCACTTT | CASSLIADGSPLHF
- | - | TRBJ1-2 | TRBV19 | TGTGCCAGTAAGGAGAGGGGGGAAAACTATGGCTACACCTTC | CASKERGENYGYTF
TRBD1 | - | TRBJ2-7 | TRBV7-2 | TGTGCCAGCAGCTTAGGGGGGACAGCCTCTGGGGAGCAGTACTTC | CASSLGGTASGEQYF
- | - | TRBJ1-1 | TRBV28 | TGTGCCAGCAGGTCACAGGGTGGGGGTTCCGATGAAGCTTTCTTT | CASRSQGGGSDEAFF
- | - | TRBJ1-3 | TRBV6-1 | TGTGCCAGCAGCCTCATGGTAGTTGGAAACACCATATATTTT | CASSLMVVGNTIYF
- | - | TRBJ2-7 | TRBV19 | TGTGCCACTTCGACAGGTGTAACCTACGAGCAGTACTTC | CATSTGVTYEQYF
TRBD1 | - | TRBJ2-7 | TRBV2 | TGTGCCAGCAGTCCAAGGGGACAGGGGGAGTACTTC | CASSPRGQGEYF
- | - | TRBJ2-2 | TRBV27 | TGTGCCAGCAGTTTGCCCAGGCCTACCGGGGAGCTGTTTTTT | CASSLPRPTGELFF
- | few | TRBJ1-2 | TRBV25-1 | TGTGCCAGCAGTGAAGAGGTTTGGGGCTCGAGGAATCCCTATGGCTACACCTTC | CASSEEVWGSRNPYGYTF
TRBD1 | few | TRBJ1-1 | TRBV2 | TGTGCCAGCAGTGATTGGGACAGGGGAAACACTGAAGCTTTCTTT | CASSDWDRGNTEAFF
- | - | TRBJ2-7 | TRBV19 | TGTGCCAGTAGTGGCCCGGGGACACTCTCCTACGAGCAGTACTTC | CASSGPGTLSYEQYF
- | - | TRBJ2-3 | TRBV9 | TGTGCCAGCAGCGTAGGGAATACGCAGTATTTT | CASSVGNTQYF
- | few | TRBJ2-7 | TRBV27 | TGTGCCAGCAGTTCCCCGGCGGGGAGCTCCTACGAGCAGTACTTC | CASSSPAGSSYEQYF
TRBD1 | - | TRBJ2-4 | TRBV6-1 | TGTGCCAGCAGCCCGGGACAGGCCAAAGAGTACTTC | CASSPGQAKEYF
TRBD2 | - | TRBJ2-3 | TRBV9 | TGTGCCAGCAGCGTAGGTCTAGCGGGGGTCACAGATACGCAGTATTTT | CASSVGLAGVTDTQYF
TRBD1 | - | TRBJ2-5 | TRBV7-9 | TGTGCCAGCAGCGGTGTGCTCGGGACAGGGGGCCGGGAGACCCAGTACTTC | CASSGVLGTGGRETQYF
TRBD1 | - | TRBJ1-1 | TRBV7-2 | TGTGCCAGCAGCCCTGGACAGGGGATAACTAAAGCTTTCTTT | CASSPGQGITKAFF
- | - | TRBJ2-5 | TRBV5-1 | TGCGCCAGCAGGACAGAGTTGGAGACCCAGTACTTC | CASRTELETQYF
- | once | TRBJ2-2 | TRBV12-5 | TGTGCTAGTGGTTTTGTAGCAGGGAGGTACACCGGGGAGCTGTTTTTT | CASGFVAGRYTGELFF
TRBD2 | - | TRBJ2-3 | TRBV19 | TGTGCCAGTACCCCTGGGACTAGCGGGGGGGCCGGCGTCGCAGATACGCAGTATTTT | CASTPGTSGGAGVADTQYF
- | once | TRBJ1-1 | TRBV5-1 | TGCGCCAGCAGCGTCACAGGGCCCCCTGCCACTGAAGCTTTCTTT | CASSVTGPPATEAFF
- | few | TRBJ1-2 | TRBV29-1 | TGCAGCGTTTATGCTAACTATGGCTACACCTTC | CSVYANYGYTF
- | few | TRBJ2-1 | TRBV2 | TGTGCCAGCAGACCCGGGGGGCCCTACAATGAGCAGTTCTTC | CASRPGGPYNEQFF
- | large | TRBJ1-5 | TRBV2 | TGTGCCAGCACCCTCGGGGGGGGCCGATTTTCGCCCCAGCATTTT | CASTLGGGRFSPQHF
- | - | TRBJ2-7 | TRBV5-4 | TGTGCCAGCAGTCGGGACGGCTACGAGCAGTACTTC | CASSRDGYEQYF
TRBD2 | - | TRBJ2-1 | TRBV7-2 | TGTGCCAGCAGCCCGGCTAGCGGGGGTGTCTACAATGAGCAGTTCTTC | CASSPASGGVYNEQFF
- | - | TRBJ2-5 | TRBV6-1 | TGTGCCAGCAGCCTTGGCACAGTTGAGGAGACCCAGTACTTC | CASSLGTVEETQYF
- | - | TRBJ2-7 | TRBV4-1 | TGCGCCAGCAGCCAAGATCGGCAGGGAGTTTACGAGCAGTACTTC | CASSQDRQGVYEQYF
- | - | TRBJ2-7 | TRBV11-2 | TGTGCCAGCAAACAAACCGGGGGTACAAACTTTTTC | CASKQTGGTNFF
- | few | TRBJ1-2 | TRBV29-1 | TGCAGCGTTGAACGCGACGGGGGTAACTATGGCTACACCTTC | CSVERDGGNYGYTF
TRBD1 | - | TRBJ1-1 | TRBV10-1 | TGCGCCAGCAGACGGGACAGGGGCCCGTACACTGAAGCTTTCTTT | CASRRDRGPYTEAFF
TRBD2 | - | TRBJ2-7 | TRBV2 | TGTGCCACCGCAAGCGGGGGGCATACCTACGAGCAGTACTTC | CATASGGHTYEQYF
TRBD1 | - | TRBJ1-1 | TRBV5-1 | TGCGCCAGCAGCTTGGAGGGGGCGCGTAACACTGAAGCTTTCTTT | CASSLEGARNTEAFF